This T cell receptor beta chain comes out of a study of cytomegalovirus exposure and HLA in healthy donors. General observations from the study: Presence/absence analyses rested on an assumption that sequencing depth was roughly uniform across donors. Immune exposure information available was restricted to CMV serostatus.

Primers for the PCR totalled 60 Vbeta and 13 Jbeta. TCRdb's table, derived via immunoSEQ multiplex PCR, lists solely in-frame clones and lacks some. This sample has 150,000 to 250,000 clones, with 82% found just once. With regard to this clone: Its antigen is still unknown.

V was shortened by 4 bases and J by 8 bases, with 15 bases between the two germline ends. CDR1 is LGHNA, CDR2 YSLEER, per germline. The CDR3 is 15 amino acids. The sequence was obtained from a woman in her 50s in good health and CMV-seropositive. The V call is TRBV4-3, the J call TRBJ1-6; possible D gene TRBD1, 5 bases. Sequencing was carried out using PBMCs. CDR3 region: CASSRVTGGDSPLHF. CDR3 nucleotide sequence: TGCGCCAGCAGCCGAGTGACCGGGGGTGATTCACCCCTCCACTTT.